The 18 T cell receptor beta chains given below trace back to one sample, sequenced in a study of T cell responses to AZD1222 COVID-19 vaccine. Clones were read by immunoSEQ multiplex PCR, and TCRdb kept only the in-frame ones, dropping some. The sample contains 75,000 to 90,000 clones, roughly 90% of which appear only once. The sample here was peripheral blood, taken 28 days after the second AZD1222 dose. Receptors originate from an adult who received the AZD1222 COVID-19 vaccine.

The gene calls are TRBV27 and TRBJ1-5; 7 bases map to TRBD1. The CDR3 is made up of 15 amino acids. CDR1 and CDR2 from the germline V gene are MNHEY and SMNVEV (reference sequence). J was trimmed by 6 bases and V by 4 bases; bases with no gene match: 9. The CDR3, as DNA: TGTGCCAGCAGTTCCAAGGGTGACAGGGCTCAGCCCCAGCATTTT. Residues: CASSSKGDRAQPQHF.

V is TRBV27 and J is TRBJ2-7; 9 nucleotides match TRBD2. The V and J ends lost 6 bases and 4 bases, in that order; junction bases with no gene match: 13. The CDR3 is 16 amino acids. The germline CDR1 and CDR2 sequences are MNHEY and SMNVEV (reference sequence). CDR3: CASSEDPSGIGYEQYF. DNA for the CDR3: TGTGCCAGCAGCGAAGACCCTAGCGGGATTGGTTACGAGCAGTACTTC.

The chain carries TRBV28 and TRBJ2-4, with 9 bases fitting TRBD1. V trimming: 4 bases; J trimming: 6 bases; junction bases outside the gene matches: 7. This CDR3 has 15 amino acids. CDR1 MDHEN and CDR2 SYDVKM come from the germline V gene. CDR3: CASSSRDRVGNIQYF. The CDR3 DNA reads TGTGCCAGCAGTTCTCGGGACAGGGTCGGAAACATTCAGTACTTC.

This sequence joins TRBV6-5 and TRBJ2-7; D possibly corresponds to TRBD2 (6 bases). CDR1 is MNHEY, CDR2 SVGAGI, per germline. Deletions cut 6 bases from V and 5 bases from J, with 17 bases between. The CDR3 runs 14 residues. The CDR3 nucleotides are TGTGCCAGCAGACGGGACTCCGGGCCGAACGAGCAGTACTTC. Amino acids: CASRRDSGPNEQYF.

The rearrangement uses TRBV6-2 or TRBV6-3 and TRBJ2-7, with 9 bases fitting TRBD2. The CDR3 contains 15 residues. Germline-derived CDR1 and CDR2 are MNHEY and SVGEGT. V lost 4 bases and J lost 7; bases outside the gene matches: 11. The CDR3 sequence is CASSSRRGRVGEQYF. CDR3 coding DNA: TGTGCCAGCAGTTCTCGTCGCGGGAGGGTCGGTGAGCAGTACTTC.

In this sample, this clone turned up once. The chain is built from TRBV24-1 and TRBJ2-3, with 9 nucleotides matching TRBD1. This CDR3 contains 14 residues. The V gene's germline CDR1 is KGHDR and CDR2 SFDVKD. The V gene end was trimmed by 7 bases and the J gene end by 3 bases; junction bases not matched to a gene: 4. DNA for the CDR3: TGTGCCACCAGCGGACAGGGGAGGACAGATACGCAGTATTTT. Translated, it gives CATSGQGRTDTQYF.

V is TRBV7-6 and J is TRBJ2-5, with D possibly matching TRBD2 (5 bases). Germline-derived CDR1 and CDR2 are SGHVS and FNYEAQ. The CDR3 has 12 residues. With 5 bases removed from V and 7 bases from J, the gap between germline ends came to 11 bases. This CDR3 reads CASSPDGVTQYF. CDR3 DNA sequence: TGTGCCAGCAGCCCTGACGGGGTGACCCAGTACTTC.

The CDR3 reads CASSPDIVGYEQYF. The DNA of the CDR3 is TGTGCCAGCTCACCCGATATAGTCGGGTACGAGCAGTACTTC. V and J are TRBV18 and TRBJ2-7; D unclear. The CDR3 is 14 amino acids. CDR1 is KGHSH and CDR2 is LQKENI in the germline V gene. V lost 3 bases and J lost 4, with 13 bases in between.

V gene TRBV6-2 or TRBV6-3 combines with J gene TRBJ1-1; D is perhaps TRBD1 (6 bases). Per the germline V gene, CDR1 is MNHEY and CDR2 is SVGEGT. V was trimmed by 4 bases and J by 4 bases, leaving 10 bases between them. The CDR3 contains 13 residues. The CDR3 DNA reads TGTGCCAGCAGTTCAGGGGTAGGCACTGAAGCTTTCTTT. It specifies CASSSGVGTEAFF.

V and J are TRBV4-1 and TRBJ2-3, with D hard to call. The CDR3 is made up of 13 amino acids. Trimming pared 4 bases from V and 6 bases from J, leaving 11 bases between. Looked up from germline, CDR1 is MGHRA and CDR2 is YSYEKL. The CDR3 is CASSLHGEDTQYF. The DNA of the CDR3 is TGCGCCAGCAGCCTCCACGGAGAGGATACGCAGTATTTT.

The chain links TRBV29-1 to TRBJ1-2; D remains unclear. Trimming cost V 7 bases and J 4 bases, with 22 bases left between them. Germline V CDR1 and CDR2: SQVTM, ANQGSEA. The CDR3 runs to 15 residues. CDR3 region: CSGLLTSSSPYGYTF. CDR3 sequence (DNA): TGCAGCGGGCTTTTGACTTCGTCCTCCCCCTATGGCTACACCTTC.

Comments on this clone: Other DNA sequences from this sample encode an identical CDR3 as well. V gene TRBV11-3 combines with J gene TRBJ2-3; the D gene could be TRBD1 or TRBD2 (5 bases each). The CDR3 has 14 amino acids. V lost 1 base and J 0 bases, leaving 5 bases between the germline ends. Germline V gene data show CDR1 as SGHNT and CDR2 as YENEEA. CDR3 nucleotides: TGTGCCAGCAGCTTAGGGGGGAGCACAGATACGCAGTATTTT. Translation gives CASSLGGSTDTQYF. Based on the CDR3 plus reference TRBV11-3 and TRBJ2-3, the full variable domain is EAGVVQSPRYKIIEKKQPVAFWCNPISGHNTLYWYLQNLGQGPELLIRYENEEAVDDSQLPKDRFSAERLKGVDSTLKIQPAELGDSAVYLCASSLGGSTDTQYFGPGTRLTVL.

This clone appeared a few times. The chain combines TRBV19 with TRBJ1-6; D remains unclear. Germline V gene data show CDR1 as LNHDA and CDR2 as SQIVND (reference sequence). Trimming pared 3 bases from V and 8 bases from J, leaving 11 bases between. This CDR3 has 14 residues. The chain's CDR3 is CASSMSRGYSPLHF. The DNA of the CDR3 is TGTGCCAGTAGTATGTCCCGGGGATATTCACCCCTCCACTTT. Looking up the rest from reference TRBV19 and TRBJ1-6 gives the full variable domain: DGGITQSPKYLFRKEGQNVTLSCEQNLNHDAMYWYRQDPGQGLRLIYYSQIVNDFQKGDIAEGYSVSREKKESFPLTVTSAQKNPTAFYLCASSMSRGYSPLHFGNGTRLTVT.

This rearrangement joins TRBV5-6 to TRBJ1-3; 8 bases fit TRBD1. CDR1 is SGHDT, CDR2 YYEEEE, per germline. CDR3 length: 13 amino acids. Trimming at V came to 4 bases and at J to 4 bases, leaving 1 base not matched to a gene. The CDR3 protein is CASSTGGGNTIYF. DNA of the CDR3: TGTGCCAGCAGCACAGGGGGGGGAAACACCATATATTTT.

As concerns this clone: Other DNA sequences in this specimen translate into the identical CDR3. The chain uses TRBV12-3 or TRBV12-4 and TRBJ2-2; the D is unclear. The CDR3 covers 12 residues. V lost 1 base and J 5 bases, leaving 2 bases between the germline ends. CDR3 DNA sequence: TGTGCCAGCAGTTTAGGTACCGGGGAGCTGTTTTTT. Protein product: CASSLGTGELFF.

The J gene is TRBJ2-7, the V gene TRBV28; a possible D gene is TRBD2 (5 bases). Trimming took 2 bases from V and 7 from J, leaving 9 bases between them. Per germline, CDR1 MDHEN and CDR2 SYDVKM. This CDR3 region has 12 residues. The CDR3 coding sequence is TGTGCCAGCAGTTTAATAGCGCGTGAGCAGTACTTC. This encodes CASSLIAREQYF.

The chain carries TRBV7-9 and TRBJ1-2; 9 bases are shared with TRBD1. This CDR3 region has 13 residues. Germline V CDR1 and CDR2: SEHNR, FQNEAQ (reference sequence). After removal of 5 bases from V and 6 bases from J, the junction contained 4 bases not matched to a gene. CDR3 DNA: TGTGCCAGCAGCCGTACAGGGGGCAATGGCTACACCTTC. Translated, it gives CASSRTGGNGYTF. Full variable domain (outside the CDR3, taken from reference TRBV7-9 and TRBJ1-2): DTGVSQNPRHKITKRGQNVTFRCDPISEHNRLYWYRQTLGQGPEFLTYFQNEAQLEKSRLLSDRFSAERPKGSFSTLEIQRTEQGDSAMYLCASSRTGGNGYTFGSGTRLTVV.

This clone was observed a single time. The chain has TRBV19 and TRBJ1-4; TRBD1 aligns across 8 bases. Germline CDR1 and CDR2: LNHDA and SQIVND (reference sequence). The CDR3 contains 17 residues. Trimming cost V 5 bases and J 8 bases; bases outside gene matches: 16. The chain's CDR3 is CASSLGAGAGGPEKLFF. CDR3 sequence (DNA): TGTGCCAGTAGTCTAGGAGCTGGGGCAGGGGGCCCCGAAAAACTGTTTTTT.